The 21 T cell receptor beta chains reported below all come from one sample, sequenced in a study of technical replicates of blood from several donors. Generated by immunoSEQ multiplex PCR, the TCRdb table keeps only in-frame clones and is missing some. The sample has 91,000 or so clones, 95% seen once. Material for sequencing was T cells isolated from PBMCs. The receptors derive from a human donor in good health.

The chain is built from TRBV13 and TRBJ2-1, with TRBD1 matching 7 bases. Per germline, CDR1 PRHDT and CDR2 FYEKMQ (reference sequence). V was clipped by 5 bases and J by 6 bases; unmatched bases: 7. The CDR3 is 14 amino acids. CDR3 nucleotide sequence: TGTGCCAGCAGCCAGTTGGGACAGAGCAATGAGCAGTTCTTC. Translated, it gives CASSQLGQSNEQFF.

As regards this clone: It is unclear where the CDR3 begins or ends on the DNA, so no DNA is shown, and the CDR3 is as TCRdb lists it. The chain has TRBV6-4 and TRBJ1-2. Germline lookup yields CDR1 MRHNA and CDR2 SNTAGT. The CDR3 has 15 residues if both end residues are counted. CDR3: CASSDFRGSPFGYTF.

This chain uses TRBV27 with TRBJ2-3; D is unresolved. This CDR3 has 12 residues. With 7 bases removed from V and 5 bases from J, the gap between germline ends came to 10 bases. CDR1 MNHEY and CDR2 SMNVEV come from the germline V gene (reference sequence). The CDR3: CASISPGDTQYF. The CDR3 bases are TGTGCCAGCATTTCCCCGGGAGATACGCAGTATTTT.

The chain carries TRBV28 and TRBJ2-1; TRBD2 agrees at 9 bases. The length of the CDR3 is 14 residues. In germline, CDR1 is MDHEN, CDR2 SYDVKM. With 8 bases clipped from V and 7 bases from J, the junction kept 9 bases outside the gene matches. For the CDR3, the DNA is TGTGCCAGCGTAAAAGGACTAGCGAAAAATGAGCAGTTCTTC. Its translation is CASVKGLAKNEQFF.

The CDR3 is CSVEAQVSYNEQFF. CDR3 DNA sequence: TGCAGCGTTGAAGCCCAGGTCTCCTACAATGAGCAGTTCTTC. This chain uses TRBV29-1 with TRBJ2-1; D remains unclear. The CDR3 has 14 amino acids. V was trimmed by 1 base and J by 0 bases, leaving 7 bases between them. Germline loops: CDR1 SQVTM, CDR2 ANQGSEA.

V is TRBV28 and J is TRBJ1-2, with a possible D match to TRBD1 (6 bases). In germline, CDR1 is MDHEN, CDR2 SYDVKM. The V and J ends lost 3 bases and 9 bases respectively, with 11 bases between them. This CDR3 region has 12 residues. CDR3 residues: CASSLGTGSYTF. Written as DNA, the CDR3 is TGTGCCAGCAGTTTGGGAACAGGGAGCTACACCTTC.

The rearrangement links TRBV5-6 to TRBJ1-1; D remains ambiguous. The CDR3 runs 13 residues. Trimming stripped 6 bases from V and 1 base from J, with 10 bases between. CDR1 and CDR2 (germline): SGHDT, YYEEEE. The CDR3 bases are TGTGCCAGCATGGGCAATCCGAACACTGAAGCTTTCTTT. Protein sequence: CASMGNPNTEAFF.

The chain links TRBV4-1 to TRBJ2-1, with a possible D match to TRBD2 (7 bases). Trimming left V 0 bases short and J 9 bases short, with 15 bases between. Germline V gene data show CDR1 as MGHRA and CDR2 as YSYEKL. CDR3 length: 15 amino acids. The CDR3 bases are TGCGCCAGCAGCCAAGAAGTTAGAGGGGGGGTTGAGCAGTTCTTC. Its translation is CASSQEVRGGVEQFF.

The chain combines TRBV5-5 with TRBJ2-2; 10 nucleotides agree with TRBD2. CDR1 is SGHKS and CDR2 is YYEKEE in the germline V gene (reference sequence). Losses at the gene ends were 5 bases for V and 8 bases for J; bases not matched to a gene: 12. The length of the CDR3 is 16 residues. The CDR3 is CASRTGTSVLGGELFF. DNA of the CDR3: TGTGCCAGCAGGACCGGGACTAGCGTTCTGGGAGGGGAGCTGTTTTTT.

The chain employs TRBV7-6 and TRBJ2-7, with D possibly being TRBD1 (5 bases). This CDR3 contains 15 residues. Germline CDR1 SGHVS, CDR2 FNYEAQ. The V gene lost 4 bases and the J gene lost 4 bases, with 17 bases spanning the gap. This CDR3 reads CASSSGQGVHYEQYF. Written as DNA, the CDR3 is TGTGCCAGCAGCTCTGGACAAGGAGTCCATTACGAGCAGTACTTC.

The rearrangement uses TRBV25-1 and TRBJ1-4, with 7 bases identical to TRBD1. V gave up 4 bases and J gave up 3 bases; unmatched junction bases: 5. There are 15 residues in the CDR3. Germline CDR1 reads MGHDK; CDR2 reads SYGVNS. The CDR3 spells CASSGGQRANEKLFF. The CDR3 DNA reads TGTGCCAGCAGTGGGGGACAGAGGGCTAATGAAAAACTGTTTTTT.

This chain joins TRBV20-1 and TRBJ2-1; the D gene is possibly TRBD1 (5 bases). V was clipped by 4 bases and J by 10 bases, with 11 bases between them. CDR1 is DFQATT and CDR2 is SNEGSKA in the germline V gene (reference sequence). The CDR3 sequence is 11 residues long. CDR3 nucleotide sequence: TGCAGTGCTATGGGGCCTCGGGAGCAGTTCTTC. Translated: CSAMGPREQFF.

V and J are TRBV9 and TRBJ2-1, with D maybe TRBD2 (7 bases). Germline assignment: CDR1 SGDLS and CDR2 YYNGEE. V lost 0 bases, J lost 3 bases, and 10 bases lay in between. This CDR3 has 15 residues. The CDR3 loop reads CASSVARGHYNEQFF. The CDR3 bases are TGTGCCAGCAGCGTAGCGCGGGGGCACTACAATGAGCAGTTCTTC.

The chain is built from TRBV6-5 and TRBJ1-2; D is possibly TRBD1 (5 bases). V was pared by 9 bases and J by 4 bases, with 12 bases between. CDR1 MNHEY and CDR2 SVGAGI come from the germline V gene. This CDR3 spans 12 amino acids. The CDR3 sequence: CARGLDTYGYTF. DNA of the CDR3: TGTGCCAGGGGGTTGGACACCTATGGCTACACCTTC.

The sample holds a few counts of this clone. The gene calls are TRBV10-2 and TRBJ2-2; weak D call: TRBD2 (5 bases). This CDR3 has 15 residues. Germline CDR1 reads WSHSY; CDR2 reads SAAADI. V was clipped by 0 bases and J by 6 bases, with 11 bases between them. CDR3 in amino acids: CASSESRGSAGELFF. DNA for the CDR3: TGCGCCAGCAGTGAGTCGAGAGGGTCGGCCGGGGAGCTGTTTTTT.

This clone is labeled medium-sized. This CDR3 reads CASSRTGENTEAFF. CDR3 DNA sequence: TGCGCCAGCAGCCGTACAGGTGAGAACACTGAAGCTTTCTTT. The J gene is TRBJ1-1, the V gene TRBV5-1; perhaps TRBD1 as D (5 bases). This CDR3 comprises 14 residues. Deletions cut 4 bases from V and 1 base from J, with 11 bases between. Germline V gene data show CDR1 as SGHRS and CDR2 as YFSETQ.

This chain uses TRBV7-2 with TRBJ2-3, with 7 bases fitting TRBD2. The CDR3 loop spans 16 amino acids. V lost 2 bases to trimming and J lost 7 bases; unmatched junction nucleotides: 12. Germline V CDR1 and CDR2: SGHTA, FQGNSA. The CDR3 DNA sequence: TGTGCCAGCAGCTTACGGCGGGGGTACCTCGGAAATACGCAGTATTTT. It encodes CASSLRRGYLGNTQYF.

V is TRBV15 and J is TRBJ1-1; 7 bases match TRBD1. V shed 5 bases, J shed 6 bases, and the junction held 18 bases outside the gene matches. The CDR3 has 17 amino acids. CDR1 is LNHNV, CDR2 YYDKDF, per germline (reference sequence). This chain's CDR3 is CATSGQHFYRGGAEAFF. CDR3 nucleotides: TGTGCCACCAGCGGTCAACATTTTTACAGGGGAGGAGCTGAAGCTTTCTTT.

The rearrangement uses TRBV6-6 and TRBJ2-5, with 8 bases identical to TRBD1. Germline-derived CDR1 and CDR2 are MNHNY and SVGAGI (reference sequence). This CDR3 is built from 12 residues. The V segment lost 8 bases and the J segment 3 bases; nucleotides outside the gene matches: 2. The CDR3 nucleotides are TGTGCCAGCGGACAGGGTAAAGAGACCCAGTACTTC. Translating it yields CASGQGKETQYF.

This chain uses TRBV28 with TRBJ2-3, with 7 bases matching TRBD1. The CDR3 runs 15 residues. Trimming at V came to 6 bases and at J to 4 bases, leaving 10 bases not matched to a gene. Germline assignment: CDR1 MDHEN and CDR2 SYDVKM. CDR3 nucleotide sequence: TGTGCCAGCAGAGATCGAGGGGGCTTCGCAGATACGCAGTATTTT. Translation gives CASRDRGGFADTQYF.

The chain uses TRBV4-1 and TRBJ1-4; 9 bases align to TRBD1. CDR1 is MGHRA and CDR2 is YSYEKL in the germline V gene. The CDR3 totals 14 residues. The V and J ends lost 6 bases and 4 bases, in that order; junction bases with no gene match: 3. CDR3 region: CASRRQGVNEKLFF. The CDR3 DNA follows: TGCGCCAGCAGGCGACAGGGGGTTAATGAAAAACTGTTTTTT.